This T cell receptor (beta chain) was sequenced in a study of CD8 T cells in Susac syndrome. The RNA, roughly 0.45 to 1 ug, was put through reverse transcription using random hexamers. Multiplex immunoSEQ PCR targeted 54 Vbeta and 13 Jbeta TCR beta segments. TCRdb re-called the immunoSEQ multiplex PCR reads through MiXCR, storing one row per CDR3 protein. The data contain some 130,000 distinct CDR3 sequences, approximately 90% of them seen just once; the ten biggest clones take up 0.24%. Sequencing of TCR beta was performed on blood CD8+ and CD4+ T cells. Trimming removed 4 bases from V and 6 bases from J, with 13 bases in between. The CDR3 extends over 13 amino acids. The germline CDR1 and CDR2 sequences are MNHEY and SMNVEV (reference sequence).

Material: CD8+ T cells from PBMCs. The chain joins TRBV27 to TRBJ2-7, with no clear D. The sequence was collected from a human donor with multiple sclerosis. CDR3 sequence reads: CASSSVDRPEQYF. CDR3 sequence (DNA): TGTGCCAGCAGTTCAGTAGATAGACCCGAGCAGTACTTC.